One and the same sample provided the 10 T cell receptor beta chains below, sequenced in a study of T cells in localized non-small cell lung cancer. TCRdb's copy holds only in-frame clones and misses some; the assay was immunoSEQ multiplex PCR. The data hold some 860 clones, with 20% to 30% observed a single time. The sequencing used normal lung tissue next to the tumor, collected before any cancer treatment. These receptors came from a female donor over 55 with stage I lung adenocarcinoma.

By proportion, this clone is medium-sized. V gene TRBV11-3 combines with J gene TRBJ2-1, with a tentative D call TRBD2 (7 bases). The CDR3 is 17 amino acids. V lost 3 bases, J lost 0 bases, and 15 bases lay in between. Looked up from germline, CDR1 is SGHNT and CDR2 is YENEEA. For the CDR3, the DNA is TGTGCCAGCAGCTTGGGAGGGGGGCTTAGCTCCTACAATGAGCAGTTCTTC. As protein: CASSLGGGLSSYNEQFF.

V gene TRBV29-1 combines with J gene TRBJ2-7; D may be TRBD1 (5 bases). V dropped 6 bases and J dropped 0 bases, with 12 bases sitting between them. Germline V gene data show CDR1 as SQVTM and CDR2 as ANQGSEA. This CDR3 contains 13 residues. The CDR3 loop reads CSVRTLSSYEQYF. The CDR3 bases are TGCAGCGTCCGGACACTGAGCTCCTACGAGCAGTACTTC.

CDR3 nucleotide sequence: TGTGCCAGCAGCTCTACGACGGATATGAACACTGAAGCTTTCTTT. Protein: CASSSTTDMNTEAFF. The V call is TRBV11-3, the J call TRBJ1-1; D ambiguous. The CDR3 has 15 amino acids. Germline V gene data show CDR1 as SGHNT and CDR2 as YENEEA. Between the trimmed V and J ends, which lost 4 bases and 0 bases, there was a span of 12 bases.

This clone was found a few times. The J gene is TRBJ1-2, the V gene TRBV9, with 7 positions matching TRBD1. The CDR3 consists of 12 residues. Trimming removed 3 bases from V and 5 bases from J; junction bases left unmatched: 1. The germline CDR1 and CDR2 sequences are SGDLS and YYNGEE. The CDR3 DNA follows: TGTGCCAGCAGCGCGGGACAGTATGGCTACACCTTC. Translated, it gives CASSAGQYGYTF.

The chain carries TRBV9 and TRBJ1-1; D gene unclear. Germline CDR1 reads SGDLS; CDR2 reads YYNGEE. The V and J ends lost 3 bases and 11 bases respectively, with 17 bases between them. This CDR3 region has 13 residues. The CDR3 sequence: CASSEQQVPMAFF. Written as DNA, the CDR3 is TGTGCCAGCAGCGAACAACAAGTACCGATGGCTTTCTTT.

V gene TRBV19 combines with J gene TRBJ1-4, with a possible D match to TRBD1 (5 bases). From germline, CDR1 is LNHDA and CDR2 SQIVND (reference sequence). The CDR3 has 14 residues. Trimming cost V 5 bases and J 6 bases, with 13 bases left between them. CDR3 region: CASSSGGADEKLFF. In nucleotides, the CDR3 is TGTGCCAGTAGTTCGGGGGGTGCGGATGAAAAACTGTTTTTT.

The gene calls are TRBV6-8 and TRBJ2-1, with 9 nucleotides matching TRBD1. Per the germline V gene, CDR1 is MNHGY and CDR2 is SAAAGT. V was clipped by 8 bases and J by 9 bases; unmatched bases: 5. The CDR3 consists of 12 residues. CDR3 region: CASVTGGGEQFF. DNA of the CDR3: TGTGCCAGCGTGACAGGGGGAGGTGAGCAGTTCTTC.

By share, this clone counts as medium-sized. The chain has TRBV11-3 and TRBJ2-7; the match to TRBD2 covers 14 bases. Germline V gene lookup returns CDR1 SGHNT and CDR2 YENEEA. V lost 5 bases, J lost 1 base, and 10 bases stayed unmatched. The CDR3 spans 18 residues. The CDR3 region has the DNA TGTGCCAGCAGCGGGGGGACTAGCGGGAGTATTTATTCCTACGAGCAGTACTTC. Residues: CASSGGTSGSIYSYEQYF.

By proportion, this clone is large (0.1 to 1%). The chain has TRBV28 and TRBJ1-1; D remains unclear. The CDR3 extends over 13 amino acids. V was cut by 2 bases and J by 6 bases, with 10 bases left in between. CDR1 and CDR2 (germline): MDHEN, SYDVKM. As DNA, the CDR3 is TGTGCCAGCAGTTTACCCGGTAGGCCTGAAGCTTTCTTT. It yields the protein CASSLPGRPEAFF.

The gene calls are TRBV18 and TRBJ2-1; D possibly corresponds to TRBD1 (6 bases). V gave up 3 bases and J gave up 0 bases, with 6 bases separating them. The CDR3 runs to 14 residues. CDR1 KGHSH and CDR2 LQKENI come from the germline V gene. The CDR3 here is CASSPRGSYNEQFF. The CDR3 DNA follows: TGTGCCAGCTCACCCAGGGGCTCCTACAATGAGCAGTTCTTC.